This TCR beta chain emerged from a study of T cell responses to AZD1222 COVID-19 vaccine. The CDR3 consists of 14 residues. The J segment lost 3 bases and the V segment lost 4 bases, leaving 4 bases of the junction unmatched. Germline-derived CDR1 and CDR2 are SGDLS and YYNGEE. The table came from immunoSEQ multiplex PCR; TCRdb's copy has only in-frame clones and leaves some out. This sample carries about 150,000 clones, approximately 90% of them seen once, and the ten largest clones take around 3.1%. V usage is TRBV9 and J usage is TRBJ1-1, with 9 bases fitting TRBD1. Material: peripheral blood, obtained 28 days after the second AZD1222 dose. This receptor was obtained from an adult who received the AZD1222 COVID-19 vaccine. The CDR3 is CASSPWTGDTEAFF. The CDR3 nucleotides read TGTGCCAGCAGCCCCTGGACAGGGGACACTGAAGCTTTCTTT.